A selection of T cell receptor beta chains follows, all from one sample in a study of blood T cell repertoires in COVID-19. Some clones are missing from TCRdb's copy, which holds only in-frame ones; the method was immunoSEQ multiplex PCR. The sample lists tens of thousands of clones; roughly 90% were seen once. Sample: peripheral blood. Receptors originate from a man in his fifties or sixties with acute or convalescent COVID-19. Each CDR3 is given without its conserved first and last residue.

V	length	CDR3
TRBV18	13	ASSPRQATNQPQH
TRBV28	13	ASSPPDTMNTEAF
TRBV5-4	15	ASSLDGLAGDTGELF
TRBV6-5	12	ASRAGQGGQPQH
TRBV4-2	14	ASSSDGGSYNSPLH
TRBV7-9	14	ASSTRQGAINEKLF
TRBV30	11	ASSGDSGNTIY
TRBV28	12	ASSLNRGREKLF
TRBV7-6	14	ASSLVGGSTSYEQY
TRBV10-3	15	AISESKTGGRGTEAF